The rows below give T cell receptor beta chains drawn from one sample of a study of blood T cell repertoires in COVID-19. Only in-frame clones appear in the TCRdb table, and some are missing; sequencing was by immunoSEQ multiplex PCR. The sample holds 400,000 to 450,000 clones, roughly 90% seen once. The specimen sequenced was peripheral blood. These TCRs come from a woman aged 25-40 years with active or convalescent COVID-19. CDR3s include the opening cysteine and the closing phenylalanine or tryptophan.

cdr3_length: 17; j_call: TRBJ1-6; v_call: TRBV3-1/TRBV3-2; cdr3_aa: CASSQDLLGQGYSPLHF
cdr3_length: 15; j_call: TRBJ2-3; v_call: TRBV18; cdr3_aa: CASSPPGLSTDTQYF
cdr3_length: 14; j_call: TRBJ1-6; v_call: TRBV27; cdr3_aa: CASSSTGGPSPLHF
cdr3_length: 14; j_call: TRBJ2-1; v_call: TRBV2; cdr3_aa: CASSSTTSADEQFF
cdr3_length: 16; j_call: TRBJ2-1; v_call: TRBV10-3; cdr3_aa: CAISETGTQGYNEQFF
cdr3_length: 14; j_call: TRBJ2-7; v_call: TRBV18; cdr3_aa: CASSPLAGNYEQYF
cdr3_length: 15; j_call: TRBJ1-5; v_call: TRBV7-8; cdr3_aa: CASSLGRPRNQPQHF
cdr3_length: 14; j_call: TRBJ2-5; v_call: TRBV5-1; cdr3_aa: CASSSTGPQETQYF
cdr3_length: 13; j_call: TRBJ1-2; v_call: TRBV4-1; cdr3_aa: CASSQTGGSGYTF
cdr3_length: 16; j_call: TRBJ2-1; v_call: TRBV4-2; cdr3_aa: CASSQDAGLGHNEQFF
cdr3_length: 16; j_call: TRBJ1-1; v_call: TRBV5-1; cdr3_aa: CASSWAPGGPNTEAFF
cdr3_length: 15; j_call: TRBJ1-1; v_call: TRBV6-5; cdr3_aa: CASSYGQPRNTEAFF
cdr3_length: 12; j_call: TRBJ1-1; v_call: TRBV12-3/TRBV12-4; cdr3_aa: CASSLRRTEAFF
cdr3_length: 15; j_call: TRBJ2-1; v_call: TRBV7-6; cdr3_aa: CASSLGQGGYNEQFF
cdr3_length: 15; j_call: TRBJ1-2; v_call: TRBV6-5; cdr3_aa: CASSYSVDGIYGYTF
cdr3_length: 18; j_call: TRBJ2-7; v_call: TRBV5-1; cdr3_aa: CASSSTPGGRHFAYEQYF
cdr3_length: 17; j_call: TRBJ1-6; v_call: TRBV5-1; cdr3_aa: CASSLAQAQPHNSPLHF
cdr3_length: 11; j_call: TRBJ2-3; v_call: TRBV14; cdr3_aa: CASSQVNTQYF
cdr3_length: 13; j_call: TRBJ1-1; v_call: TRBV18; cdr3_aa: CASSPDAGAEAFF
cdr3_length: 14; j_call: TRBJ2-1; v_call: TRBV9; cdr3_aa: CASSVASGRVEQFF
cdr3_length: 17; j_call: TRBJ2-3; v_call: TRBV6-1; cdr3_aa: CASSAFSGSGATDTQYF
cdr3_length: 16; j_call: TRBJ2-7; v_call: TRBV28; cdr3_aa: CASSPPPGLAPYEQYF
cdr3_length: 12; j_call: TRBJ2-2; v_call: TRBV19; cdr3_aa: CASSQNTGELFF
cdr3_length: 13; j_call: TRBJ2-1; v_call: TRBV3-1/TRBV3-2; cdr3_aa: CASSPLRGNEQFF
cdr3_length: 14; j_call: TRBJ2-3; v_call: TRBV18; cdr3_aa: CASSPPTNADTQYF
cdr3_length: 17; j_call: TRBJ1-2; v_call: TRBV10-1; cdr3_aa: CASSESPDRVSFYGYTF
cdr3_length: 15; j_call: TRBJ2-7; v_call: TRBV6-5; cdr3_aa: CASSYSLAGVAEQYF
cdr3_length: 16; j_call: TRBJ2-1; v_call: TRBV10-3; cdr3_aa: CAISESGGVSYNEQFF
cdr3_length: 16; j_call: TRBJ2-1; v_call: TRBV25-1; cdr3_aa: CASSDKGGVPYNEQFF
cdr3_length: 13; j_call: TRBJ2-1; v_call: TRBV14; cdr3_aa: CASSQIVGGEQFF
cdr3_length: 13; j_call: TRBJ1-1; v_call: TRBV7-9; cdr3_aa: CASSVLPGTEAFF
cdr3_length: 16; j_call: TRBJ2-5; v_call: TRBV6-4; cdr3_aa: CASRRWLAGVQETQYF
cdr3_length: 14; j_call: TRBJ2-2; v_call: TRBV7-8; cdr3_aa: CASSLERGTGELFF
cdr3_length: 14; j_call: TRBJ2-2; v_call: TRBV2; cdr3_aa: CASTGDGTTGELFF
cdr3_length: 11; j_call: TRBJ2-7; v_call: TRBV3-1/TRBV3-2; cdr3_aa: CASSSNYEQYF
cdr3_length: 15; j_call: TRBJ2-5; v_call: TRBV4-1; cdr3_aa: CASSQSGGREETQYF
cdr3_length: 16; j_call: TRBJ2-1; v_call: TRBV11-2; cdr3_aa: CASSPLAEPTYNEQFF
cdr3_length: 18; j_call: TRBJ1-5; v_call: TRBV6-4; cdr3_aa: CASSDSSRDRDSNQPQHF
cdr3_length: 15; j_call: TRBJ1-2; v_call: TRBV5-1; cdr3_aa: CASSSSARRDYGYTF
cdr3_length: 14; j_call: TRBJ1-4; v_call: TRBV6-5; cdr3_aa: CASSREGNNEKLFF
cdr3_length: 16; j_call: TRBJ2-1; v_call: TRBV19; cdr3_aa: CASSIDRGHSPDEQFF
cdr3_length: 15; j_call: TRBJ2-1; v_call: TRBV7-2; cdr3_aa: CASSLNGRSYNEQFF
cdr3_length: 15; j_call: TRBJ2-7; v_call: TRBV4-1; cdr3_aa: CASSQVTGDAYEQYF
cdr3_length: 22; j_call: TRBJ2-7; v_call: TRBV6-1; cdr3_aa: CASSESGTGISSGRPEDYEQYF
cdr3_length: 14; j_call: TRBJ1-1; v_call: TRBV29-1; cdr3_aa: CSAHPTYGNTEAFF
cdr3_length: 15; j_call: TRBJ2-3; v_call: TRBV9; cdr3_aa: CASSVVLGVTDTQYF
cdr3_length: 13; j_call: TRBJ2-2; v_call: TRBV6-5; cdr3_aa: CASGQVKTGELFF
cdr3_length: 16; j_call: TRBJ2-1; v_call: TRBV7-9; cdr3_aa: CASSLVAGAPYNEQFF
cdr3_length: 18; j_call: TRBJ1-1; v_call: TRBV3-1/TRBV3-2; cdr3_aa: CASSQLPGTGLGNTEAFF
cdr3_length: 13; j_call: TRBJ1-2; v_call: TRBV2; cdr3_aa: CASSDGQVYGYTF
cdr3_length: 13; j_call: TRBJ1-1; v_call: TRBV9; cdr3_aa: CASSVSGNTEAFF
cdr3_length: 14; j_call: TRBJ1-3; v_call: TRBV2; cdr3_aa: CASRGHNSGNTIYF